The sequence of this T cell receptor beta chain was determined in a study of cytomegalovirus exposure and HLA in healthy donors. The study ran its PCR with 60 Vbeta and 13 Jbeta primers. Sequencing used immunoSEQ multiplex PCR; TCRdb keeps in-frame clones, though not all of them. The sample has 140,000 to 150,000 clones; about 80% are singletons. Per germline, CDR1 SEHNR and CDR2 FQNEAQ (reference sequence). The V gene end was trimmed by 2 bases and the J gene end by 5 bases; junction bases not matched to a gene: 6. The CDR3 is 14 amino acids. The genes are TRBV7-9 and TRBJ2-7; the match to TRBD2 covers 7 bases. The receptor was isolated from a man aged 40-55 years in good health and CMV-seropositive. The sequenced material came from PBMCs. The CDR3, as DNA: TGTGCCAGCAGCTTAAGGGGCGGGAGCCACGAGCAGTACTTC. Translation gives CASSLRGGSHEQYF. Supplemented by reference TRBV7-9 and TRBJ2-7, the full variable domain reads DTGVSQNPRHKITKRGQNVTFRCDPISEHNRLYWYRQTLGQGPEFLTYFQNEAQLEKSRLLSDRFSAERPKGSFSTLEIQRTEQGDSAMYLCASSLRGGSHEQYFGPGTRLTVT.